A single sample is the source of the 9 T cell receptor beta chains below, sequenced in a study of blood T cell repertoires in COVID-19. Data came from immunoSEQ multiplex PCR; TCRdb stores just in-frame clones and leaves some out. The profile shows 90,000 to 150,000 clones, approximately 80% of them singletons. Material: peripheral blood. These receptor sequences come from a human donor in a cohort sampled during active COVID-19.

The chain uses TRBV5-6 and TRBJ1-3; D ambiguous. The CDR3 runs 16 residues. CDR1 is SGHDT and CDR2 is YYEEEE in the germline V gene. Trimming removed 0 bases from V and 0 bases from J, with 10 bases in between. The CDR3 here is CASSLAPGLSGNTIYF. CDR3 bases: TGTGCCAGCAGCTTGGCCCCGGGTCTCTCTGGAAACACCATATATTTT.

This chain connects TRBV27 to TRBJ1-1; TRBD1 is a possible D gene (5 bases). This CDR3 is built from 13 residues. Germline loops: CDR1 MNHEY, CDR2 SMNVEV (reference sequence). V lost 4 bases and J lost 4, with 10 bases in between. The CDR3 bases are TGTGCCAGCAGTTCAGCAGGGATCACTGAAGCTTTCTTT. Its translation is CASSSAGITEAFF.

J is TRBJ1-1 and V is TRBV27; tentative D call: TRBD1 (5 bases). V was pared by 3 bases and J by 4 bases, with 9 bases between. The germline V gene encodes CDR1 MNHEY and CDR2 SMNVEV (reference sequence). CDR3 size: 13 residues. CDR3 sequence: CASSLGGFTEAFF. The CDR3 DNA reads as TGTGCCAGCAGTTTGGGGGGATTCACTGAAGCTTTCTTT.

The V and J genes are TRBV11-3 and TRBJ2-7; 7 bases fit TRBD1. Per germline, CDR1 SGHNT and CDR2 YENEEA. The CDR3 runs 13 residues. V trimming: 5 bases; J trimming: 3 bases; junction bases outside the gene matches: 4. Here the CDR3 DNA reads TGTGCCAGCAGCGCCTGGGACAGCTACGAGCAGTACTTC. Translating gives CASSAWDSYEQYF.

The V gene is TRBV19, the J gene TRBJ2-7, with unresolved D. Germline values: CDR1 LNHDA, CDR2 SQIVND (reference sequence). Trimming left V 5 bases short and J 4 bases short, with 12 bases between. The CDR3 covers 13 residues. For the CDR3, the DNA is TGTGCCAGTAGTTCTCGGTTGACTTACGAGCAGTACTTC. This translates into CASSSRLTYEQYF.

The rearrangement uses TRBV4-1 and TRBJ2-7, with 12 bases that match TRBD2. Germline CDR1 MGHRA, CDR2 YSYEKL. This CDR3 contains 16 residues. The J segment lost 1 base and the V segment lost 3 bases, leaving 4 bases of the junction unmatched. CDR3 nucleotides: TGCGCCAGCAGCCAGGCGACTAGCGGGAGTTCCTACGAGCAGTACTTC. It codes for CASSQATSGSSYEQYF.

The V gene is TRBV9, the J gene TRBJ2-5; 7 bases line up with TRBD1. Germline V gene sequence: CDR1 SGDLS, CDR2 YYNGEE. V trimming: 3 bases; J trimming: 1 base; junction bases outside the gene matches: 3. The CDR3 is 14 residues long. CDR3 region: CASSAGQAQETQYF. The DNA for the CDR3 is TGTGCCAGCAGCGCCGGACAGGCCCAAGAGACCCAGTACTTC.

The rearrangement uses TRBV12-3 or TRBV12-4 and TRBJ2-7; possibly TRBD1 for D (6 bases). Trimming shortened V by 5 bases and J by 6 bases, and 8 bases separated the two germline ends. This CDR3 is built from 11 residues. The CDR3 nucleotides are TGTGCCAGCAGTACAGGGCCCGAGCAGTACTTC. Translated: CASSTGPEQYF.

V is TRBV15 and J is TRBJ2-7; a weak D match, TRBD2 (6 bases). The CDR3 is 15 amino acids. Germline CDR1 is LNHNV and CDR2 is YYDKDF (reference sequence). The V gene lost 0 bases and the J gene lost 6 bases, with 15 bases spanning the gap. The CDR3 region has the DNA TGTGCCACCAGCAGAGACAAGGGACTTCTGAGCGAGCAGTACTTC. Translation gives CATSRDKGLLSEQYF. Together with reference TRBV15 and TRBJ2-7, the CDR3 gives the full variable domain: DAMVIQNPRYQVTQFGKPVTLSCSQTLNHNVMYWYQQKSSQAPKLLFHYYDKDFNNEADTPDNFQSRRPNTSFCFLDIRSPGLGDTAMYLCATSRDKGLLSEQYFGPGTRLTVT.